The rows below give T cell receptor beta chains drawn from one sample of a study of T-cell memory formation after mild COVID-19. TCRdb re-called the 5' RACE reads through MiXCR, storing one row per CDR3 protein. The repertoire includes roughly 510,000 distinct CDR3 sequences, roughly 17% of them detected once, and approximately 8.1% sits in the top ten. The sequencing input was PBMCs or a T cell subset sorted from them (not recorded which). Every receptor here comes from an adult woman who had mild COVID-19 (a few samples of this study predate the infection). Cell type and time point are not known. The CDR3 runs from the conserved cysteine through the conserved F or W. A D gene is named only where the DNA matches it firmly. Part of the rows lack a size; the others show once, few, many or a class for expanded clones.

TRBV23-1	TRBD1	TRBJ2-1	few	CASSQSGQGNEQFF	TGCGCCAGCAGTCAATCCGGACAGGGGAATGAGCAGTTCTTC
TRBV30	-	TRBJ1-2	few	CAWSVQTSFGYTF	TGTGCCTGGAGTGTTCAGACGTCTTTTGGCTACACCTTC
TRBV27	-	TRBJ1-1	-	CASRGRREAFF	TGTGCCAGCAGAGGAAGGAGGGAAGCTTTCTTT
TRBV18	-	TRBJ2-1	-	CASSPIYYTSSYNEQFF	TGTGCCAGCTCACCAATCTATTATACGAGCTCCTACAATGAGCAGTTCTTC
TRBV29-1	TRBD1	TRBJ1-1	many	CSANQDRASEAFF	TGCAGCGCTAACCAGGACAGGGCTTCTGAAGCTTTCTTT
TRBV27	-	TRBJ2-7	many	CASSLTAGSSISEQYF	TGTGCCAGCAGTTTAACAGCCGGGTCTTCTATCTCCGAGCAGTACTTC
TRBV15	TRBD2	TRBJ2-3	-	CATSRDHGGTDTQYF	TGTGCCACCAGCAGAGATCACGGGGGGACAGATACGCAGTATTTT
TRBV7-2	-	TRBJ2-4	many	CASSPEVAKNIQYF	TGTGCCAGCAGCCCAGAGGTAGCCAAAAACATTCAGTACTTC
TRBV2	-	TRBJ2-2	once	CASSAQLLVNTGELFF	TGTGCCAGCAGTGCCCAACTCCTGGTGAACACCGGGGAGCTGTTTTTT
TRBV12-3/TRBV12-4	TRBD2	TRBJ2-3	few	CASSLLVGRLDTQYF	TGTGCCAGCAGTTTACTCGTCGGGAGGTTAGATACGCAGTATTTT
TRBV5-1	-	TRBJ2-5	-	CASSLGGSTVQETQYF	TGCGCCAGCAGCTTAGGGGGGTCTACAGTCCAAGAGACCCAGTACTTC
TRBV7-9	-	TRBJ2-4	-	CASSYPGSKNIQYF	TGTGCCAGCAGCTACCCGGGTTCCAAAAACATTCAGTACTTC
TRBV4-3	TRBD1	TRBJ2-7	few	CASSHEDRAANEQYF	TGCGCCAGCAGCCATGAAGACAGGGCGGCAAACGAGCAGTACTTC
TRBV14	-	TRBJ2-3	-	CASSPRSGGSSTDTQYF	TGTGCCAGCAGCCCCCGCTCTGGAGGATCTAGCACAGATACGCAGTATTTT
TRBV3-1	TRBD1	TRBJ2-5	-	CASTSRQGSKETQYF	TGTGCCAGCACCTCACGACAGGGAAGTAAAGAGACCCAGTACTTC
TRBV20-1	TRBD1	TRBJ2-7	few	CSGGTGWSYEQYF	TGCAGTGGTGGGACAGGGTGGAGCTACGAGCAGTACTTC
TRBV5-1	TRBD1	TRBJ2-7	-	CASSLEQGAIDEQYF	TGCGCCAGCAGCTTGGAACAGGGGGCTATCGACGAGCAGTACTTC
TRBV5-1	-	TRBJ1-1	-	CATRTIPGDTEAFF	TGCGCCACTCGAACAATTCCGGGGGATACTGAAGCTTTCTTT
TRBV5-1	TRBD1	TRBJ1-1	many	CASSRQGRDTEAFF	TGCGCCAGCAGTCGACAGGGTCGGGACACTGAAGCTTTCTTT
TRBV13	TRBD1	TRBJ1-2	-	CASSTTGMGYGYTF	TGTGCCAGCAGCACGACAGGGATGGGCTATGGCTACACCTTC
TRBV20-1	TRBD2	TRBJ2-1	-	CSLRLSGVRSYNEQFF	TGCAGTCTTAGACTTAGCGGGGTCCGCTCCTACAATGAGCAGTTCTTC
TRBV5-1	-	TRBJ1-1	-	CASSLDGRFRGTEAFF	TGCGCCAGCAGCTTGGATGGGCGGTTCCGAGGCACTGAAGCTTTCTTT
TRBV24-1	TRBD2	TRBJ2-1	-	CATSGGSGLNEQFF	TGTGCCACCAGTGGCGGTAGCGGGCTCAATGAGCAGTTCTTC
TRBV2	-	TRBJ2-1	-	CASSNQGYEQFF	TGTGCCAGCAGTAACCAGGGGTATGAGCAGTTCTTC
TRBV7-2	-	TRBJ1-3	-	CASSLRRGSGNTLYF	TGTGCCAGCAGCTTACGTAGGGGTTCTGGAAACACCTTATATTTT
TRBV19	TRBD1	TRBJ1-2	-	CASSSRRQGGTYGYTF	TGTGCCAGTAGCTCTCGTCGACAGGGCGGTACCTATGGCTACACCTTC
TRBV5-1	-	TRBJ2-5	few	CASSLEPAETQYF	TGCGCCAGCAGCTTGGAGCCCGCGGAGACCCAGTACTTC
TRBV12-3/TRBV12-4	-	TRBJ1-5	many	CASSSNRDQPQHF	TGTGCCAGCAGCTCCAATAGGGATCAGCCCCAGCATTTT
TRBV6-5	-	TRBJ2-3	-	CASSNRVTVSDTQYF	TGTGCCAGCAGTAACAGGGTCACTGTTTCAGATACGCAGTATTTT
TRBV5-1	-	TRBJ2-5	-	CASSLPGSVKTQYF	TGCGCCAGCAGCTTGCCTGGTAGCGTTAAGACCCAGTACTTC
TRBV4-2	-	TRBJ2-2	-	CASSQGYGGTGELFF	TGTGCCAGCAGCCAAGGATATGGGGGCACCGGGGAGCTGTTTTTT
TRBV5-1	TRBD2	TRBJ2-2	-	CASSLGLLAGAPGELFF	TGCGCCAGCAGCTTGGGCTTACTAGCGGGAGCCCCCGGGGAGCTGTTTTTT
TRBV7-2	-	TRBJ2-7	-	CASSPQGAVYEQYF	TGTGCCAGCAGTCCGCAAGGGGCGGTTTACGAGCAGTACTTC
TRBV6-2/TRBV6-3	-	TRBJ2-1	few	CASFEGRTYNEQFF	TGTGCCAGCTTCGAGGGGCGCACCTACAATGAGCAGTTCTTC
TRBV20-1	-	TRBJ1-2	-	CSALVRYQHGYTF	TGCAGTGCTCTCGTTCGTTACCAGCATGGCTACACCTTC
TRBV12-3/TRBV12-4	-	TRBJ2-4	few	CASSFLNLAKNIQYF	TGTGCCAGCAGTTTTCTCAATCTAGCCAAAAACATTCAGTACTTC
TRBV7-2	-	TRBJ2-5	-	CASSLRRNQETQYF	TGTGCCAGCAGCTTAAGACGGAATCAAGAGACCCAGTACTTC
TRBV6-2/TRBV6-3	-	TRBJ2-5	-	CASSYGIEETQYF	TGTGCCAGCAGTTATGGGATCGAAGAGACCCAGTACTTC
TRBV4-2	TRBD1	TRBJ2-7	many	CASSLDRGAREQYF	TGTGCCAGCAGCCTTGACAGGGGGGCACGAGAGCAGTACTTC
TRBV9	TRBD1	TRBJ2-7	few	CASSGGDRVTYEQYF	TGTGCCAGCAGCGGAGGGGACAGGGTAACCTACGAGCAGTACTTC
TRBV2	TRBD2	TRBJ2-1	few	CASSETGTSGYNEQFF	TGTGCCAGCAGTGAAACCGGGACTAGCGGCTACAATGAGCAGTTCTTC
TRBV7-9	-	TRBJ2-3	few	CASSLILADTQYF	TGTGCCAGCAGCTTAATTCTTGCAGATACGCAGTATTTT
TRBV6-2/TRBV6-3	-	TRBJ1-1	few	CATRQAMNTEAFF	TGTGCCACCCGACAGGCGATGAACACTGAAGCTTTCTTT
TRBV7-3	-	TRBJ2-3	-	CASSYRDSQDTQYF	TGTGCCAGCAGCTACCGGGACTCCCAAGATACGCAGTATTTT
TRBV9	TRBD1	TRBJ2-7	-	CASSPTGGGIYEQYF	TGTGCCAGCAGCCCAACAGGGGGTGGGATCTACGAGCAGTACTTC
TRBV9	TRBD2	TRBJ2-1	few	CASSVEGTSGSYNEQFF	TGTGCCAGCAGCGTAGAGGGCACTAGCGGGAGTTACAATGAGCAGTTCTTC
TRBV7-8	-	TRBJ2-7	few	CASSLARWEQYF	TGTGCCAGCAGCTTAGCACGATGGGAGCAGTACTTC
TRBV9	-	TRBJ1-3	few	CASGPSGTLDSGNTIYF	TGTGCCAGCGGCCCCAGTGGGACTTTGGACTCTGGAAACACCATATATTTT
TRBV12-3/TRBV12-4	TRBD2	TRBJ2-1	few	CASSFRLATEQFF	TGTGCCAGCAGTTTTCGACTAGCCACTGAGCAGTTCTTC
TRBV11-2	TRBD2	TRBJ2-2	-	CASSRLAGLAGELFF	TGTGCCAGCAGCAGACTAGCGGGGTTGGCCGGGGAGCTGTTTTTT
TRBV29-1	-	TRBJ2-1	-	CSVDTHNEQFF	TGCAGCGTTGATACGCACAATGAGCAGTTCTTC